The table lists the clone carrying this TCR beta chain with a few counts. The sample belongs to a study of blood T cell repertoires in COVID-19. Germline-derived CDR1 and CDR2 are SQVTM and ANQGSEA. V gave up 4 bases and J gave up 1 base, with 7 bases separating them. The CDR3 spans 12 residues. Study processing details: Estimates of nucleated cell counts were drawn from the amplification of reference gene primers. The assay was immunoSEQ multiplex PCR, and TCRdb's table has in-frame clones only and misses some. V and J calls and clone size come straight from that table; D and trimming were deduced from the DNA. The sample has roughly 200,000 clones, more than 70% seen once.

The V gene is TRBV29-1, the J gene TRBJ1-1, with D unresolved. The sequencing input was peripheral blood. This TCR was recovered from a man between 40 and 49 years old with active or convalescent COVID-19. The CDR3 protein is CSVGSGNTEAFF. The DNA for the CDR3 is TGCAGCGTTGGTTCAGGGAACACTGAAGCTTTCTTT.